These 21 T cell receptor beta chains were sequenced from one sample in a study of blood T cells in healthy people across ages. A second PCR of 7 to 11 cycles used a sample-barcoded 5' primer and a J-beta primer mix. TCRdb reprocessed the 5' RACE reads with MiXCR, giving one entry per CDR3 protein. The sample records approximately 1,100,000 distinct CDR3 sequences, 40% to 45% being singletons. Sequenced material: blood. The source is a woman aged 55-75 years in good health.

The V and J genes are TRBV7-3 and TRBJ2-7, with D perhaps TRBD1 (6 bases). Per the germline V gene, CDR1 is SGHTA and CDR2 is FQGTGA. V dropped 0 bases and J dropped 2 bases, with 14 bases sitting between them. The CDR3 extends over 16 amino acids. CDR3 sequence reads: CASSLTGGQRTYEQYF. The CDR3 DNA reads as TGTGCCAGCAGCTTAACGGGTGGACAGAGAACCTACGAGCAGTACTTC.

This clonotype turned up a few times. The V gene is TRBV20-1, the J gene TRBJ2-3, with D unclear. Trimming pared 0 bases from V and 1 base from J, leaving 11 bases between. CDR3 length: 15 amino acids. Per germline, CDR1 DFQATT and CDR2 SNEGSKA (reference sequence). The chain's CDR3 is CSARDVRVGTDTQYF. For the CDR3, the DNA is TGCAGTGCTAGAGATGTTAGGGTGGGCACAGATACGCAGTATTTT.

The chain is built from TRBV12-3 or TRBV12-4 and TRBJ2-6; 7 bases line up with TRBD2. The J segment lost 1 base and the V segment lost 1 base, leaving 10 bases of the junction unmatched. There are 19 residues in the CDR3. The CDR3 nucleotides read TGTGCCAGCAGTTTAGTGGGTGGGAGGGCTCTGTCTGGGGCCAACGTCCTGACTTTC. Translation gives CASSLVGGRALSGANVLTF.

The V and J genes are TRBV29-1 and TRBJ1-4, with D perhaps matching TRBD1 (5 bases). The CDR3 loop spans 13 amino acids. Germline V gene data show CDR1 as SQVTM and CDR2 as ANQGSEA. Trimming stripped 0 bases from V and 5 bases from J, with 7 bases between. CDR3 in amino acids: CSVEDRDNEKLFF. The CDR3 bases are TGCAGCGTTGAAGACAGGGACAATGAAAAACTGTTTTTT.

The chain is built from TRBV9 and TRBJ2-5; D gene ambiguous. With the DNA end fitting TRBJ2-7 better, the J assignment may be wrong. The CDR3 runs to 14 residues. Germline assignment: CDR1 SGDLS and CDR2 YYNGEE. In DNA form, the CDR3 reads TGTGCCAGCAGCGTAGCGACGGACTCCTACGAGCAGTACTTC. Its translation: CASSVATDSYEQYF.

This clonotype has just a few counts. The chain employs TRBV20-1 and TRBJ2-5; D is ambiguous. The CDR3 is 13 residues long. Germline assignment: CDR1 DFQATT and CDR2 SNEGSKA (reference sequence). Trimming cost V 0 bases and J 2 bases, with 7 bases left between them. The CDR3, as DNA: TGCAGTGCTAGAGAGGTAGTTCAAGAGACCCAGTACTTC. The encoded protein is CSAREVVQETQYF.

This clonotype was found a few times. The V and J genes are TRBV7-6 and TRBJ2-3, with TRBD1 identical over 7 bases. CDR1 SGHVS and CDR2 FNYEAQ come from the germline V gene. V gave up 0 bases and J gave up 5 bases; unmatched junction bases: 5. This CDR3 has 15 residues. The CDR3: CASSLAQRGQDTQYF. CDR3 coding DNA: TGTGCCAGCAGCTTAGCGCAAAGGGGGCAAGATACGCAGTATTTT.

This clonotype was detected once. The chain carries TRBV3-1 and TRBJ2-1; D possibly corresponds to TRBD2 (6 bases). This CDR3 comprises 14 residues. CDR1 and CDR2 (germline): LGHDT, YNNKEL (reference sequence). Trimming took 2 bases from V and 12 from J, leaving 17 bases between them. The CDR3 loop is CASSQSASARGQFF. The CDR3 coding sequence is TGTGCCAGCAGCCAAAGTGCTAGCGCCCGGGGGCAGTTCTTC.

The rearrangement uses TRBV4-2 and TRBJ2-7; 11 bases are shared with TRBD2. This CDR3 region has 19 residues. The trim removed 4 bases at V and 0 bases at J, leaving 14 bases unmatched. The germline V gene encodes CDR1 LGHNA and CDR2 YNFKEQ. The CDR3 region has the DNA TGTGCCAGCAGCCCTCTGGGGACTAGCGGAACTAGGAGCTCCTACGAGCAGTACTTC. Protein product: CASSPLGTSGTRSSYEQYF.

This clonotype was seen only a few times. The chain is built from TRBV6-2 or TRBV6-3 and TRBJ2-1; 10 bases map to TRBD2. Trimming removed 11 bases from V and 9 bases from J; junction bases left unmatched: 10. The CDR3 runs 13 residues. From germline, CDR1 is MNHEY and CDR2 SVGEGT. CDR3 bases: TGTGCCGCGGGGCTAGCGGGAGCGGGTGAGCAGTTCTTC. Protein sequence: CAAGLAGAGEQFF.

This clonotype was seen just once. The chain uses TRBV4-1 and TRBJ2-3; 15 bases match TRBD2. The trim removed 0 bases at V and 1 base at J, leaving 17 bases unmatched. Germline assignment: CDR1 MGHRA and CDR2 YSYEKL. The CDR3 is made up of 23 amino acids. This CDR3 reads CASSQERTSGRVGGGERTDTQYF. The DNA for the CDR3 is TGCGCCAGCAGCCAAGAGCGGACTAGCGGGAGGGTAGGGGGAGGGGAACGCACAGATACGCAGTATTTT.

As concerns this clonotype: The CDR3 does not end in the conserved phenylalanine or tryptophan, so this is likely a read error. The CDR3 nucleotides read TGCAGTGCTAGCGGGAGCGGTCGTGAGCAGTTCGTC. Residues: CSASGSGREQFV. The chain uses TRBV20-1 and TRBJ2-1, with D possibly TRBD2 on 6 matching bases. The germline CDR1 and CDR2 sequences are DFQATT and SNEGSKA (reference sequence). This CDR3 has 12 amino acids. Trimming left V 3 bases short and J 9 bases short, with 12 bases between.

V gene TRBV20-1 combines with J gene TRBJ2-5, with a possible D match to TRBD2 (6 bases). The V gene lost 6 bases and the J gene lost 4 bases, with 12 bases spanning the gap. The CDR3 is made up of 12 amino acids. Germline CDR1 and CDR2: DFQATT and SNEGSKA (reference sequence). DNA for the CDR3: TGCAGTGCACGGGAGTACCGAGAGACCCAGTACTTC. It encodes CSAREYRETQYF.

The V call is TRBV11-1, the J call TRBJ2-1, with TRBD2 matching over 13 bases. Trimming at V came to 5 bases and at J to 7 bases, leaving 8 bases not matched to a gene. Germline CDR1 SGHAT, CDR2 FQDESV (reference sequence). The CDR3 is made up of 16 amino acids. In DNA form, the CDR3 reads TGTGCCAGCAGCATCTGGACTAGCGGGAGAGGTAATGAGCAGTTCTTC. It encodes CASSIWTSGRGNEQFF.

This clonotype was seen repeatedly, ten times or more. The chain couples TRBV29-1 to TRBJ1-2; D is undetermined. The CDR3 runs to 13 residues. V lost 3 bases, J lost 0 bases, and 8 bases lay in between. Germline-derived CDR1 and CDR2 are SQVTM and ANQGSEA. The CDR3 reads CSVDGIANYGYTF. The CDR3 coding sequence is TGCAGCGTTGACGGGATAGCTAACTATGGCTACACCTTC.

This chain connects TRBV28 to TRBJ2-3; a possible D gene is TRBD1 (6 bases). Trimming took off 5 bases at V and 6 bases at J, with 15 bases between the two ends. Germline V gene lookup returns CDR1 MDHEN and CDR2 SYDVKM. This CDR3 has 14 amino acids. Written as DNA, the CDR3 is TGTGCCAGCAGTAGGGACCTACAGGGCGATACGCAGTATTTT. It yields the protein CASSRDLQGDTQYF.

This sequence joins TRBV29-1 and TRBJ2-4, with D perhaps TRBD2 (5 bases). The J call may be mistaken, given a closer DNA end match to TRBJ2-5. The CDR3 extends over 13 amino acids. CDR1 SQVTM and CDR2 ANQGSEA come from the germline V gene. Written as DNA, the CDR3 is TGCAGCGTCATTGGGGAGACAAAAGAGACCCAGTACTTC. This codes for CSVIGETKETQYF.

V and J are TRBV28 and TRBJ2-7; 9 nucleotides line up with TRBD1. Per the germline V gene, CDR1 is MDHEN and CDR2 is SYDVKM. There are 13 residues in the CDR3. Trimming took 8 bases from V and 6 from J; bases not matched to a gene: 8. The CDR3 reads CASLGQGGFEQYF. In nucleotides, the CDR3 is TGTGCCAGCCTGGGACAGGGAGGCTTCGAGCAGTACTTC.

The genes are TRBV7-3 and TRBJ1-1; D is possibly TRBD1 (6 bases). CDR3 size: 14 residues. Trimming stripped 5 bases from V and 5 bases from J, with 15 bases between. Germline CDR1 SGHTA, CDR2 FQGTGA. CDR3 region: CASSPSVRGTEAFF. CDR3 coding DNA: TGTGCCAGCAGCCCATCCGTAAGGGGGACTGAAGCTTTCTTT.

In this sample, this clonotype turned up a few times. V is TRBV3-1 and J is TRBJ2-5; D remains unclear. With 1 base removed from V and 5 bases from J, the gap between germline ends came to 5 bases. Germline CDR1 reads LGHDT; CDR2 reads YNNKEL (reference sequence). The CDR3 sequence is 12 residues long. CDR3 residues: CASSQAWETQYF. The CDR3 DNA sequence: TGTGCCAGCAGCCAAGCTTGGGAGACCCAGTACTTC.

The chain links TRBV5-1 to TRBJ2-5, with D possibly being TRBD2 (6 bases). The J call may be incorrect, as the DNA end agrees better with TRBJ2-7. There are 14 residues in the CDR3. Per germline, CDR1 SGHRS and CDR2 YFSETQ. The CDR3 is CASSSGDSMGEQYF. CDR3 coding DNA: TGCGCCAGCAGCTCCGGGGACTCAATGGGCGAGCAGTACTTC.